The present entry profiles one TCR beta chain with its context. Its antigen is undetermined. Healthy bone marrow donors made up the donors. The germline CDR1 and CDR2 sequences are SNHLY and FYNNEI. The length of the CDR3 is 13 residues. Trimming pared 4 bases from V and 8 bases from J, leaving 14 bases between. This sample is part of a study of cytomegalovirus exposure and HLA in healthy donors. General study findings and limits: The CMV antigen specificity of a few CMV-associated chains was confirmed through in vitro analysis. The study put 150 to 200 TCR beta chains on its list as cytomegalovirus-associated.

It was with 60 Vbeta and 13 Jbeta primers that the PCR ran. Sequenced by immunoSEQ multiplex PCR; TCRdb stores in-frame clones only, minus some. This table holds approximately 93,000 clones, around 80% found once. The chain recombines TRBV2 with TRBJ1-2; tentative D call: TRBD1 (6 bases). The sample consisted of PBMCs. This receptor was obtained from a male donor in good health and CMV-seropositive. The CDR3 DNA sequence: TGTGCCAGCAGTGCGGGGGGCGGAGAGGGCTACACCTTC. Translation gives CASSAGGGEGYTF.